This T cell receptor (beta chain) was identified during a study of control samples from healthy donors and cancer patients. Assay: immunoSEQ multiplex PCR; the TCRdb copy retains only in-frame clones and omits some. This sample yields approximately 82,000 clones, of which roughly 93% are seen a single time; around 1.3% belongs to the top ten. The CDR3 has 15 amino acids. Per the germline V gene, CDR1 is MNHEY and CDR2 is SMNVEV (reference sequence). J was trimmed by 4 bases and V by 4 bases; bases with no gene match: 9. V gene TRBV27 combines with J gene TRBJ2-7; the match to TRBD1 covers 8 bases. The TCR originated in a woman between 40 and 55 years old with lung cancer. The sequencing input was PBMCs. For the CDR3, the DNA is TGTGCCAGCAGTTCCATCGCCGGGACAGGTTACGAGCAGTACTTC. Protein product: CASSSIAGTGYEQYF.